A single sample is the source of the 14 T cell receptor beta chains below, sequenced in a study of shared clonotypes between healthy human individuals. CD45RO-negative CD8 cells positively selected for CCR7 made up the naive population, which excluded terminally differentiated effector memory CD45RA+ cells. Assay used: immunoSEQ multiplex PCR; TCRdb lists only in-frame clones, some missing. The sample lists some 2 million clones; over 85% were seen once. Sequencing was carried out using naive CD8+ T cells sorted from blood. Receptors originate from a man aged 18-30 years in good health.

Notes on this clone: This sample includes further DNA sequences coding for the same CDR3. The rearrangement joins TRBV4-1 to TRBJ2-1, with 10 bases lining up with TRBD2. With V trimmed by 1 base and J by 4 bases, 4 bases remained unmatched. CDR1 MGHRA and CDR2 YSYEKL come from the germline V gene. The CDR3 is 16 residues long. The CDR3, as DNA: TGCGCCAGCAGCCAAGGTCAGGGACTAGCGTACAATGAGCAGTTCTTC. Protein: CASSQGQGLAYNEQFF.

The rearrangement links TRBV7-3 to TRBJ2-3, with 12 bases identical to TRBD2. With V trimmed by 5 bases and J by 6 bases, 6 bases remained unmatched. The CDR3 covers 15 residues. Germline lookup yields CDR1 SGHTA and CDR2 FQGTGA. CDR3 sequence: CASSTLAGGADTQYF. As DNA, the CDR3 is TGTGCCAGCAGCACACTAGCGGGGGGCGCGGATACGCAGTATTTT.

This clone was seen a single time. CDR3 amino acids: CASTSRTQGSYEQYF. CDR3 nucleotides: TGTGCCAGCACTTCAAGGACCCAGGGGTCCTACGAGCAGTACTTC. The chain uses TRBV6-1 and TRBJ2-7, with D perhaps matching TRBD1 (6 bases). There are 15 residues in the CDR3. Trimming took 7 bases from V and 1 from J, leaving 17 bases between them. Germline CDR1 MNHNS, CDR2 SASEGT.

V is TRBV6-1 and J is TRBJ2-2, with D hard to call. Per the germline V gene, CDR1 is MNHNS and CDR2 is SASEGT. This CDR3 is built from 14 residues. V was clipped by 2 bases and J by 3 bases, with 7 bases between them. CDR3 coding DNA: TGTGCCAGCAGTGAACACGGAGACACCGGGGAGCTGTTTTTT. Translating gives CASSEHGDTGELFF.

The chain has TRBV6-1 and TRBJ1-1; 7 bases fit TRBD1. Germline V gives CDR1 MNHNS, CDR2 SASEGT. The CDR3 is 13 residues long. The trim removed 10 bases at V and 5 bases at J, leaving 10 bases unmatched. CDR3 coding DNA: TGTGCCATAGCCCGTACAGGGGCGACTGAAGCTTTCTTT. Residues: CAIARTGATEAFF.

The V and J genes are TRBV1 and TRBJ1-2. TRBV1 is shown as a pseudogene. The CDR3 covers 17 residues. DNA of the CDR3: TGCACCAGCAGCCAAGACGTCAGGACTTTACCTCTCTATGGCTACACCTTC. It is translated as CTSSQDVRTLPLYGYTF.

This sequence joins TRBV30 and TRBJ2-3; D is uncertain. Trimming left V 3 bases short and J 8 bases short, with 12 bases between. This CDR3 contains 12 residues. Germline lookup yields CDR1 GTSNPN and CDR2 SVGIG (reference sequence). The CDR3 here is CAWRDPFSTQYF. The DNA of the CDR3 is TGTGCCTGGAGGGACCCATTTAGTACGCAGTATTTT. The entire variable domain, with the rest obtained from reference TRBV30 and TRBJ2-3, is as follows: SQTIHQWPATLVQPVGSPLSLECTVEGTSNPNLYWYRQAAGRGLQLLFYSVGIGQISSEVPQNLSASRPQDRQFILSSKKLLLSDSGFYLCAWRDPFSTQYFGPGTRLTVL.

The J gene is TRBJ2-1, the V gene TRBV29-1; 7 bases agree with TRBD2. Germline loops: CDR1 SQVTM, CDR2 ANQGSEA. The V gene end was trimmed by 6 bases and the J gene end by 3 bases; junction bases not matched to a gene: 5. There are 13 residues in the CDR3. The CDR3 sequence is CSVSSGVYNEQFF. The CDR3 DNA reads as TGCAGCGTCTCTAGCGGAGTCTACAATGAGCAGTTCTTC.

The rearrangement uses TRBV7-8 and TRBJ1-1; no definite D call. The length of the CDR3 is 13 residues. CDR1 and CDR2 from the germline V gene are SGHVS and FQNEAQ. Trimming removed 1 base from V and 6 bases from J, with 9 bases in between. Here the CDR3 DNA reads TGTGCCAGCAGCTTAGTAATCGGCGCTGAAGCTTTCTTT. Translating gives CASSLVIGAEAFF.

The gene calls are TRBV27 and TRBJ1-1; weak D call: TRBD1 (5 bases). The germline gives CDR1 MNHEY, CDR2 SMNVEV (reference sequence). The CDR3 contains 14 residues. V lost 8 bases to trimming and J lost 1 base, with 14 bases between them. CDR3 sequence (DNA): TGTGCCAGCGGCAGGGTCGGGGCGAACACTGAAGCTTTCTTT. This translates into CASGRVGANTEAFF.

V and J are TRBV4-3 and TRBJ2-4; 12 bases line up with TRBD2. V lost 0 bases, J lost 0 bases, and 12 bases stayed unmatched. Germline V lookup: CDR1 LGHNA, CDR2 YSLEER. The CDR3 has 21 amino acids. CDR3 sequence reads: CASSQDFTSGRLSLAKNIQYF. The CDR3 coding sequence is TGCGCCAGCAGCCAAGATTTCACTAGCGGGAGGTTATCACTAGCCAAAAACATTCAGTACTTC.

V usage is TRBV2 and J usage is TRBJ2-1; D gene unclear. CDR3 length: 13 residues. Germline values: CDR1 SNHLY, CDR2 FYNNEI. V was trimmed by 3 bases and J by 8 bases, leaving 11 bases between them. The CDR3 coding sequence is TGTGCCAGCAGTGAGGCAGACTGGGATGAGCAGTTCTTC. This gives the protein CASSEADWDEQFF.

This clone appeared a single time. This chain uses TRBV6-5 with TRBJ2-1; 8 nucleotides match TRBD2. The CDR3 runs to 15 residues. V lost 3 bases, J lost 2 bases, and 3 bases stayed unmatched. Germline V gene lookup returns CDR1 MNHEY and CDR2 SVGAGI. CDR3 coding DNA: TGTGCCAGCAGTTATAGCGGGATGACCTACAATGAGCAGTTCTTC. Protein sequence: CASSYSGMTYNEQFF.

V and J are TRBV27 and TRBJ2-3; either TRBD1 or TRBD2 may supply D (5 bases each). The CDR3 contains 14 residues. V was shortened by 1 base and J by 7 bases, with 12 bases between the two germline ends. The germline gives CDR1 MNHEY, CDR2 SMNVEV (reference sequence). CDR3 region: CASSLWLTGHTQYF. The CDR3 nucleotides are TGTGCCAGCAGTTTATGGTTGACGGGGCATACGCAGTATTTT.